This is a list of T cell receptor beta chains from one sample in a study of blood T cell repertoires in COVID-19. The assay was immunoSEQ multiplex PCR, and TCRdb's table has in-frame clones only and misses some. The top ten hold 5.2% of the sample, which has fewer than 350,000 clones, under 90% seen once. The sample comprised PBMCs or T cells enriched from blood (not recorded which). All receptors come from a man aged 55 to 70 who had recovered from COVID-19. Both conserved end residues are part of each CDR3. D genes are given only for firm matches. Some rows mark clone size as missing; the rest say once, few, many or name a class of expanded clone.

TGTGCCAGCCGCAGCTCTGGAAACACCATATATTTT	CASRSSGNTIYF	few	TRBV6-5	TRBJ1-3	-
TGTGCCAGCTCACCACCGTCTGGCGGGAGTGCCACCGGGGAGCTGTTTTTT	CASSPPSGGSATGELFF	-	TRBV18	TRBJ2-2	TRBD2
TGCAGCGTTATGGTACAGTCTGGAAACACCATATATTTT	CSVMVQSGNTIYF	-	TRBV29-1	TRBJ1-3	-
TGTGCCAGCTCACCCCTGTACCAAGAGACCCAGTACTTC	CASSPLYQETQYF	-	TRBV18	TRBJ2-5	-
TGTGCCAGCAGTTCAACGGGGACATACAATGAGCAGTTCTTC	CASSSTGTYNEQFF	-	TRBV6-5	TRBJ2-1	-
TGTGCCAGCAGCTTATCGGTCCCAACAGATACGCAGTATTTT	CASSLSVPTDTQYF	-	TRBV7-3	TRBJ2-3	-
TGTGCCAGCAGCTCTGGGGGGACCGGGGAGCTGTTTTTT	CASSSGGTGELFF	-	TRBV9	TRBJ2-2	-
TGTGCCAGCAGCCAACTGGACAGGGCGATCGGCTACACCTTC	CASSQLDRAIGYTF	once	TRBV3-1/TRBV3-2	TRBJ1-2	TRBD1
TGTGCCACCAGTGGGGGCGGGAGGACAGATACGCAGTATTTT	CATSGGGRTDTQYF	-	TRBV15	TRBJ2-3	TRBD2
TGTGCCAGCAGCTTTAGGCGGCCCATTGTACAGTTCTTC	CASSFRRPIVQFF	-	TRBV11-2	TRBJ2-1	-
TGTGCCAGTAGTCAGACGACAGGGGACTATGGCTACACCTTC	CASSQTTGDYGYTF	-	TRBV19	TRBJ1-2	TRBD1
TGCGCCAGCAGCTTGGCCTCAGGGCATGCAACTAATGAAAAACTGTTTTTT	CASSLASGHATNEKLFF	-	TRBV5-1	TRBJ1-4	-
TGTGCCAGCAGCTTGCGGGTCTCTGGAAACACCATATATTTT	CASSLRVSGNTIYF	-	TRBV5-6	TRBJ1-3	-
TGTGCCAGCAGTTTGGCGCCAGGGGTTAATGGCTACACCTTC	CASSLAPGVNGYTF	-	TRBV27	TRBJ1-2	-
TGTGCCAGCAGCGAGGGACATGCTAACTATGGCTACACCTTC	CASSEGHANYGYTF	-	TRBV7-6	TRBJ1-2	-
TGTGCCACACAGCGGGATCAAGAGACCCAGTACTTC	CATQRDQETQYF	-	TRBV24-1	TRBJ2-5	TRBD2
TGTGCCAGCTCACGACAGGAAAACACCGGGGAGCTGTTTTTT	CASSRQENTGELFF	-	TRBV18	TRBJ2-2	-
TGTGCCAGCAGCTCAAAAAGACTAGCGGGCCACGACAATGAGCAGTTCTTC	CASSSKRLAGHDNEQFF	-	TRBV11-2	TRBJ2-1	TRBD2
TGCGCCAGCAGCTTGGGACCGCGGGGGGCCGGCACTGAAGCTTTCTTT	CASSLGPRGAGTEAFF	-	TRBV5-1	TRBJ1-1	-
TGTGCCAGCAGTTACGGGCTAGCGGGAGGCACAGATACGCAGTATTTT	CASSYGLAGGTDTQYF	-	TRBV6-2/TRBV6-3	TRBJ2-3	TRBD2
TGTGCCAGCAGCTTAGTGACAGCGTTGGGTCATACGCAGTATTTT	CASSLVTALGHTQYF	-	TRBV7-8	TRBJ2-3	-
TGTGCCAGCAGCCAAGATCAACTTAGCAATCAGCCCCAGCATTTT	CASSQDQLSNQPQHF	-	TRBV4-2	TRBJ1-5	-
TGTGCCAGCAGCTTAGCTCGGGCTAGCGGGGACCAAGAGACCCAGTACTTC	CASSLARASGDQETQYF	-	TRBV13	TRBJ2-5	TRBD2
TGCGCCAGCAGCCTAGACCGTGGGGGCTTCTTCAATGAGCAGTTCTTC	CASSLDRGGFFNEQFF	-	TRBV4-3	TRBJ2-1	-
TGTGCCAGCACCATTGGACAGGGGGCGGGCACTGAAGCTTTCTTT	CASTIGQGAGTEAFF	-	TRBV6-5	TRBJ1-1	TRBD1
TGTGCCAGCAGCTTATCAGGCCCGGGACAGGGTTACGAGCAGTACTTC	CASSLSGPGQGYEQYF	-	TRBV7-8	TRBJ2-7	TRBD1
TGTGCCAGCATTCAAGCGGGAGGGCCCGGCTACACCTTC	CASIQAGGPGYTF	few	TRBV28	TRBJ1-2	-
TGTGCCAGCAGCGTAGAGACTAGCGGGAGGGGGTCCTACAATGAGCAGTTCTTC	CASSVETSGRGSYNEQFF	-	TRBV9	TRBJ2-1	TRBD2
TGTGCCAGCAGCGTAGGTAGTCCGTCCTACAATGAGCAGTTCTTC	CASSVGSPSYNEQFF	-	TRBV9	TRBJ2-1	-
TGTGCCAGCAGCGATATCCCAGGGGTCACTGAAGCTTTCTTT	CASSDIPGVTEAFF	-	TRBV9	TRBJ1-1	-
TGTGCCAGCAGGGGGGGATTTAACCAAGAGACCCAGTACTTC	CASRGGFNQETQYF	-	TRBV21-1	TRBJ2-5	-
TGTGCCAGCAGCTTGGGTACAACTAATGAAAAACTGTTTTTT	CASSLGTTNEKLFF	-	TRBV5-8	TRBJ1-4	-
TGTGCCAGCTCACCTCTAGCGGACTCCTACAATGAGCAGTTCTTC	CASSPLADSYNEQFF	-	TRBV25-1	TRBJ2-1	TRBD2
TGTGCCAGCAGTCTAACTCCCGGGACAGGTGAAAAACTGTTTTTT	CASSLTPGTGEKLFF	-	TRBV28	TRBJ1-4	TRBD1
TGTGCCAGTATTCCAAACCGGGACAAGAATCAGCCCCAGCATTTT	CASIPNRDKNQPQHF	-	TRBV19	TRBJ1-5	-
TGTGCCAGCAGCTTGGAGTGGGACAAGTATGGCTACACCTTC	CASSLEWDKYGYTF	-	TRBV5-4	TRBJ1-2	-
TGCAGCGCTGGGACAGGGGACTTGAGCTCTGGGGCCAACGTCCTGACTTTC	CSAGTGDLSSGANVLTF	-	TRBV29-1	TRBJ2-6	TRBD1
TGTGCCAGTAGGGGTCTGGACAGAACAAATACGCAGTATTTT	CASRGLDRTNTQYF	-	TRBV19	TRBJ2-3	-
TGTGCCACTTCCGCGCTAGGATCCAAAAACATTCAGTACTTC	CATSALGSKNIQYF	once	TRBV6-5	TRBJ2-4	-
TGTGCCAGTAGTATCGTCGGAGCCGGGGAGCTGTTTTTT	CASSIVGAGELFF	once	TRBV19	TRBJ2-2	-
TGTGCCAGCAGGGCCGGGACAGGGTATGAAAAACTGTTTTTT	CASRAGTGYEKLFF	-	TRBV7-9	TRBJ1-4	TRBD1
TGTGCCAGCAGTTACACCGGGACATTTAGCAATCAGCCCCAGCATTTT	CASSYTGTFSNQPQHF	-	TRBV6-6	TRBJ1-5	-
TGTGCCAGCACCCAGGGAGGGAGGACAGAGACCCAGTACTTC	CASTQGGRTETQYF	-	TRBV11-2	TRBJ2-5	TRBD2
TGTGCCAGCAGCCGACTAGCGGGAAATTATAATGAGCAGTTCTTC	CASSRLAGNYNEQFF	-	TRBV2	TRBJ2-1	TRBD2
TGTGCCAGCAGCTTAATGGCTAGCGGGAGGTTAACAGACCCGAACACCGGGGAGCTGTTTTTT	CASSLMASGRLTDPNTGELFF	many	TRBV7-3	TRBJ2-2	TRBD2
TGTGCCAGCAGTTACTCGATACAGGGGAGTGAAAAACTGTTTTTT	CASSYSIQGSEKLFF	-	TRBV6-6	TRBJ1-4	TRBD1
TGCGCCAGCAGCCTACTCGGGACAATCAACACTGAAGCTTTCTTT	CASSLLGTINTEAFF	-	TRBV5-1	TRBJ1-1	-
TGTGCCAGTAGCCTTGGACAGTTCAATCAGCCCCAGCATTTT	CASSLGQFNQPQHF	-	TRBV19	TRBJ1-5	-
TGTGCCAGCTCCCGACAGAGCTCTGGAAACACCATATATTTT	CASSRQSSGNTIYF	-	TRBV18	TRBJ1-3	-
TGTGCCAGCTCACCAGGGTACAGCGGAAATCAGCCCCAGCATTTT	CASSPGYSGNQPQHF	-	TRBV18	TRBJ1-5	-
TGTGCCAGCAGTTCGACAGGGCTGACCTACGAGCAGTACTTC	CASSSTGLTYEQYF	-	TRBV6-2/TRBV6-3	TRBJ2-7	TRBD1
TGTGCCAGCAGCTTAAATAAGATAGCTGAAGCTTTCTTT	CASSLNKIAEAFF	-	TRBV7-9	TRBJ1-1	-
TGTGCCACCAGTGACCCGCCCCAGGATGGCTACACCTTC	CATSDPPQDGYTF	-	TRBV24-1	TRBJ1-2	-
TGTGCCAGCAGCCGCCAAGGTGGGGGCTGGGGGACTGGAAACACCATATATTTT	CASSRQGGGWGTGNTIYF	-	TRBV7-2	TRBJ1-3	-
TGTGCCAGCAGGGACAGGGGGAACACTGAAGCTTTCTTT	CASRDRGNTEAFF	-	TRBV2	TRBJ1-1	TRBD1
TGTGCCAGCAGCTTAGCGGCGGGTACGAGAGAGCAGTACTTC	CASSLAAGTREQYF	-	TRBV7-8	TRBJ2-7	-
TGTGCCTGGAACTGGGGCAGCTCTGGGGCCAACGTCCTGACTTTC	CAWNWGSSGANVLTF	-	TRBV30	TRBJ2-6	-